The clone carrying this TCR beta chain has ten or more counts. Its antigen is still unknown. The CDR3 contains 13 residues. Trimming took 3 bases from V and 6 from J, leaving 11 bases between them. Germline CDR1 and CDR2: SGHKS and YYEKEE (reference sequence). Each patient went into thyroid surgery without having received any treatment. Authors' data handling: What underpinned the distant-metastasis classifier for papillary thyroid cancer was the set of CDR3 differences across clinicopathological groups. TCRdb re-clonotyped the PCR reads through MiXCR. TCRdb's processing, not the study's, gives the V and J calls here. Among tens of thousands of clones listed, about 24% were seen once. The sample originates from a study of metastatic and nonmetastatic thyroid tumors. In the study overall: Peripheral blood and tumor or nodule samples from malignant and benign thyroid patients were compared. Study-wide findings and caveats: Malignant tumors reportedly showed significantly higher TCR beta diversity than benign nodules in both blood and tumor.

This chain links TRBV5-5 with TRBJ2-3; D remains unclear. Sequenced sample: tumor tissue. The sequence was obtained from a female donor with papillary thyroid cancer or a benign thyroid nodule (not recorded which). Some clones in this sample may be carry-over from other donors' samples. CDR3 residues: CASSWVGSDTQYF. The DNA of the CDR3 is TGTGCCAGCAGCTGGGTAGGGTCCGATACGCAGTATTTT.